The TCR beta chain described here comes from a study of T cells in Graves' hyperthyroidism and ophthalmopathy. A Clinical Activity Score of at least 3, a NOSPECS grade of at least 4 and a duration under 3 months were recorded in the ophthalmopathy patients. Authors of the study amplified TCR beta CDR3 regions from RNA transcripts. Researchers ran a first-round RT-PCR on the TCR CDR3 using the HTBI primer set. TCRdb called the multiplex PCR reads again in MiXCR, with one record for every CDR3 protein. The sample lists 250,000 to 300,000 distinct CDR3 sequences, roughly 19% occurring once. The CDR3 covers 14 residues. V was pared by 2 bases and J by 5 bases, with 5 bases of the junction left unmatched. Germline V gene sequence: CDR1 SGHDT, CDR2 YYEEEE.

The chain joins TRBV5-6 to TRBJ2-5, with 8 bases identical to TRBD1. The receptor comes from a man aged 45-60 years with Graves' ophthalmopathy. The sample was blood. CDR3 amino acids: CASSFPDRAETQYF. The DNA of the CDR3 is TGTGCCAGCAGCTTCCCGGACAGGGCGGAGACCCAGTACTTC.